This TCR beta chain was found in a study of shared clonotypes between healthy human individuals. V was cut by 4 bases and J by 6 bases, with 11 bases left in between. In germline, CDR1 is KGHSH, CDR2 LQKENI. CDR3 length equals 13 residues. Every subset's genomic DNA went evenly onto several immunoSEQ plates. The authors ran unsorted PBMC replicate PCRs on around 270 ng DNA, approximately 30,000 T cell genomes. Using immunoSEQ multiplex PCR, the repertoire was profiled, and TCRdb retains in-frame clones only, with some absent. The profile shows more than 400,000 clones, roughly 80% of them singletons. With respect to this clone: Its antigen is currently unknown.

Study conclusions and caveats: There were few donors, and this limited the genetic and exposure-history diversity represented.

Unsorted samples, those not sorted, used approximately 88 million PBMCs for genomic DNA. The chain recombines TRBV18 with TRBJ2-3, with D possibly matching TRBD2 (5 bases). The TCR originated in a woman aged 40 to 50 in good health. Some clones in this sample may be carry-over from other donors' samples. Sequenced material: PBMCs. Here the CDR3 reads CASSQAEEDTQYF. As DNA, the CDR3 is TGTGCCAGCTCACAGGCGGAGGAGGATACGCAGTATTTT. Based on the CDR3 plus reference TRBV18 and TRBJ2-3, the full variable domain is NAGVMQNPRHLVRRRGQEARLRCSPMKGHSHVYWYRQLPEEGLKFMVYLQKENIIDESGMPKERFSAEFPKEGPSILRIQQVVRGDSAAYFCASSQAEEDTQYFGPGTRLTVL.